A selection of T cell receptor beta chains follows, all from one sample in a study of control samples from healthy donors and cancer patients. Clones were sequenced by immunoSEQ multiplex PCR, and TCRdb holds only the in-frame ones, with some missing. In the table there are about 180,000 clones, 90% of which are singletons. Sample: blood. The origin of the receptors is a woman aged 50 to 60 in good health. Each CDR3 is given with its conserved first and last residue. A D gene is named only where the DNA matches it firmly. Clone size is stated in some rows and not others, as once, few, many or a class when expanded.

clone size	D gene	J gene	V gene	CDR3 length	CDR3 protein	CDR3 DNA
.	.	TRBJ2-1	TRBV29-1	11	CSVEVYNEQFF	TGCAGCGTTGAAGTATACAATGAGCAGTTCTTC
.	TRBD1	TRBJ2-4	TRBV6-5	12	CASNKQGNIQYF	TGTGCCAGCAATAAACAGGGGAACATTCAGTACTTC
.	TRBD1	TRBJ2-1	TRBV19	15	CASSIETGTGGFLFF	TGTGCCAGTAGTATAGAAACCGGGACAGGGGGCTTTCTGTTCTTC
.	TRBD1	TRBJ1-1	TRBV7-9	13	CASSPKTGFGAFF	TGTGCCAGCAGCCCTAAGACAGGGTTCGGAGCTTTCTTT
.	.	TRBJ1-2	TRBV5-4	14	CASSLAGKAGGYTF	TGTGCCAGCAGCTTGGCCGGAAAGGCGGGAGGCTACACCTTC
.	.	TRBJ1-1	TRBV4-3	18	CASSQGVTGIDMNTEAFF	TGCGCCAGCAGCCAGGGGGTCACCGGGATCGACATGAACACTGAAGCTTTCTTT
.	TRBD2	TRBJ2-3	TRBV10-1	14	CASSHSGGTDTQYF	TGCGCCAGCAGCCATAGCGGGGGCACAGATACGCAGTATTTT
.	TRBD1	TRBJ1-3	TRBV10-3	16	CAISEGPGGSGNTIYF	TGTGCCATCAGTGAGGGGCCAGGGGGCTCTGGAAACACCATATATTTT
.	.	TRBJ1-6	TRBV9	15	CASSGSLGGNSPLHF	TGTGCCAGCAGCGGGTCCTTGGGGGGTAATTCACCCCTCCACTTT
once	.	TRBJ1-2	TRBV5-6	13	CASTPGLSGSYTF	TGTGCCAGCACCCCAGGGCTGAGCGGGAGCTACACCTTC
.	.	TRBJ2-5	TRBV7-9	15	CASSLASWMIGTQYF	TGTGCCAGCAGCTTAGCAAGTTGGATGATTGGGACCCAGTACTTC
.	.	TRBJ1-4	TRBV5-5	17	CASSWVQGGADNEKLFF	TGTGCCAGCAGCTGGGTCCAGGGAGGCGCCGATAATGAAAAACTGTTTTTT
.	.	TRBJ2-5	TRBV11-3	13	CASSFSFQETQYF	TGTGCCAGCAGCTTCAGCTTCCAAGAGACCCAGTACTTC
.	.	TRBJ2-4	TRBV2	12	CASEGGRGIQYF	TGTGCCAGCGAGGGGGGGCGGGGGATTCAGTACTTC
.	TRBD1	TRBJ1-1	TRBV7-2	14	CASSLDRGGTEAFF	TGTGCCAGCAGCTTAGACAGGGGGGGCACTGAAGCTTTCTTT
.	.	TRBJ1-1	TRBV27	14	CASSPRDGRREAFF	TGTGCCAGCAGCCCCCGGGACGGGAGGAGGGAAGCTTTCTTT
.	.	TRBJ2-5	TRBV11-3	12	CASSLEQETQYF	TGTGCCAGCAGCTTAGAGCAAGAGACCCAGTACTTC
.	TRBD1	TRBJ1-6	TRBV29-1	18	CSVEDPGQDGNPNSPLHF	TGCAGCGTTGAAGACCCCGGACAGGATGGTAACCCGAATTCACCCCTCCACTTT
.	.	TRBJ1-4	TRBV19	13	CATRRGQDEKLFF	TGTGCCACCCGACGCGGGCAGGATGAAAAACTGTTTTTT
.	.	TRBJ2-2	TRBV3-1/TRBV3-2	19	CASSRRAGPLSENTGELFF	TGTGCCAGCAGCCGACGAGCAGGACCCTTAAGCGAGAACACCGGGGAGCTGTTTTTT
.	.	TRBJ2-2	TRBV28	14	CASSIGYSSGELFF	TGTGCCAGCAGTATCGGATATTCGTCCGGGGAGCTGTTTTTT
.	TRBD2	TRBJ2-3	TRBV19	20	CASSPTPYLDGGASTDTQYF	TGTGCCAGTAGTCCTACTCCCTATCTGGACGGGGGGGCTAGCACAGATACGCAGTATTTT
.	TRBD2	TRBJ2-1	TRBV7-9	14	CASSTGSSGEEQFF	TGTGCCAGCAGCACCGGGTCTAGCGGGGAAGAGCAGTTCTTC
few	.	TRBJ1-6	TRBV28	14	CASTLTPRGLPLHF	TGTGCCAGCACTTTAACCCCGAGGGGATTACCCCTCCACTTT
.	.	TRBJ2-6	TRBV19	17	CASLFVKGHSGANVLTF	TGTGCCAGCCTATTCGTTAAGGGTCACTCTGGGGCCAACGTCCTGACTTTC
few	.	TRBJ2-5	TRBV9	13	CASSVDWGETQYF	TGTGCCAGCAGCGTAGATTGGGGGGAGACCCAGTACTTC
.	.	TRBJ1-2	TRBV28	13	CASSPDRNYGYTF	TGTGCCAGCAGTCCAGACAGGAACTATGGCTACACCTTC
.	.	TRBJ1-6	TRBV5-1	16	CASSNRGDSYNSPLHF	TGCGCCAGCAGCAACCGGGGGGACTCCTATAATTCACCCCTCCACTTT
.	.	TRBJ2-1	TRBV3-1/TRBV3-2	16	CASSPSLGGGGHEQFF	TGTGCCAGCAGCCCCTCCTTAGGTGGAGGGGGCCATGAGCAGTTCTTC
.	.	TRBJ2-2	TRBV5-1	15	CASSWGPGGNGELFF	TGCGCCAGCAGCTGGGGGCCCGGGGGCAACGGGGAGCTGTTTTTT
.	.	TRBJ2-3	TRBV7-2	13	CASSSDYTDTQYF	TGTGCCAGCAGCTCCGACTACACAGATACGCAGTATTTT
.	.	TRBJ1-5	TRBV7-8	15	CASSPRRWDNQPQHF	TGTGCCAGCAGCCCGAGAAGATGGGACAATCAGCCCCAGCATTTT
.	.	TRBJ1-4	TRBV30	12	CAWTNLNEKLFF	TGTGCCTGGACAAACCTTAATGAAAAACTGTTTTTT
.	.	TRBJ2-7	TRBV27	13	CASSSRQSYEQYF	TGTGCCAGCTCTTCGCGACAGTCCTACGAGCAGTACTTC
.	.	TRBJ1-5	TRBV7-9	14	CASSLSSGVQPQHF	TGTGCCAGCAGCTTAAGCTCAGGGGTTCAGCCCCAGCATTTT
.	.	TRBJ1-4	TRBV7-3	12	CASSADGEKLFF	TGTGCCAGCAGCGCCGACGGTGAAAAACTGTTTTTT
few	.	TRBJ2-2	TRBV6-6	15	CASSWGPANTGELFF	TGTGCCAGCAGTTGGGGACCGGCGAACACCGGGGAGCTGTTTTTT
.	TRBD2	TRBJ2-7	TRBV7-2	14	CASSLAGGPDEQYF	TGTGCCAGCAGCTTAGCGGGAGGGCCTGACGAGCAGTACTTC
.	TRBD1	TRBJ2-5	TRBV7-2	14	CASSTQGEQETQYF	TGTGCCAGCAGCACACAGGGGGAACAAGAGACCCAGTACTTC
.	TRBD2	TRBJ2-3	TRBV5-4	17	CASSLVIAGLVADTQYF	TGTGCCAGCAGCTTGGTGATAGCGGGTTTGGTGGCAGATACGCAGTATTTT
.	.	TRBJ2-4	TRBV15	16	CATSRTGWNGLNIQYF	TGTGCCACCAGCAGGACAGGATGGAACGGGCTAAACATTCAGTACTTC
.	TRBD1	TRBJ2-1	TRBV29-1	15	CSVSPGTGRSDEQFF	TGCAGCGTATCCCCAGGGACAGGGCGGTCTGATGAGCAGTTCTTC
.	TRBD1	TRBJ1-4	TRBV7-9	15	CASGPRDRSNEKLFF	TGTGCCAGCGGACCTCGGGACAGGTCAAATGAAAAACTGTTTTTT
.	.	TRBJ1-1	TRBV18	16	CASSPRDGGSGTEAFF	TGTGCCAGCTCACCACGGGACGGGGGATCCGGCACTGAAGCTTTCTTT
once	.	TRBJ2-2	TRBV19	14	CASSPPSRPGELFF	TGTGCCAGTAGTCCTCCTAGCCGGCCCGGGGAGCTGTTTTTT
.	TRBD1	TRBJ2-1	TRBV7-2	14	CASSQGALLNEQFF	TGTGCCAGCAGCCAGGGGGCTCTCCTGAATGAGCAGTTCTTC
.	.	TRBJ1-2	TRBV5-1	15	CASIISPGRDYGYTF	TGCGCCAGCATTATCTCCCCGGGACGAGACTATGGCTACACCTTC
.	TRBD2	TRBJ2-1	TRBV4-3	17	CASSQDLTSGQDNEQFF	TGCGCCAGCAGCCAAGATCTCACTAGCGGCCAGGACAATGAGCAGTTCTTC
.	.	TRBJ1-1	TRBV20-1	12	CSASKGEGPAFF	TGCAGTGCTAGTAAGGGGGAGGGTCCAGCTTTCTTT
.	.	TRBJ1-1	TRBV19	13	CASHREVNTEAFF	TGTGCCAGCCATCGCGAGGTGAACACTGAAGCTTTCTTT
.	.	TRBJ2-7	TRBV7-2	13	CASSFGNPYEQYF	TGTGCCAGCAGCTTCGGGAATCCCTACGAGCAGTACTTC
.	.	TRBJ1-3	TRBV3-1/TRBV3-2	17	CASSQPARQLSGNTIYF	TGTGCCAGCAGCCAGCCAGCCCGACAGCTCTCTGGAAACACCATATATTTT
.	.	TRBJ2-3	TRBV6-6	12	CASSYMSDTQYF	TGTGCCAGCAGTTACATGTCAGATACGCAGTATTTT
.	.	TRBJ1-5	TRBV10-3	12	CAISRDSWPQHF	TGTGCCATCAGTCGGGACTCCTGGCCCCAGCATTTT
.	TRBD1	TRBJ2-5	TRBV7-9	15	CASRSPGQGGETQYF	TGTGCCAGCAGATCCCCCGGACAGGGGGGGGAGACCCAGTACTTC
.	.	TRBJ2-7	TRBV2	10	CASPPYEQYF	TGTGCCAGCCCCCCCTACGAGCAGTACTTC
.	TRBD2	TRBJ2-3	TRBV5-1	16	CASSLALAGGTDTQYF	TGCGCCAGCAGCTTGGCCCTAGCGGGTGGGACAGATACGCAGTATTTT
.	.	TRBJ2-7	TRBV4-2	13	CASSPSEGHEQYF	TGTGCCAGCAGCCCCTCCGAAGGTCACGAGCAGTACTTC
.	.	TRBJ1-5	TRBV3-1/TRBV3-2	14	CASSPREVGQPQHF	TGTGCCAGCAGTCCAAGGGAGGTAGGCCAGCCCCAGCATTTT